This T cell receptor (beta chain) was retrieved from a study of T cells after yellow fever vaccination. Study observations and caveats: It was a small share of clonotypes that appeared in both CD4 and CD8 compartments. On re-exposure, the response was weaker but peaked faster, at day 5 versus 15.

With respect to this clonotype: The antigen is undetermined.

TCRdb called the 5' RACE reads again in MiXCR, with one record for every CDR3 protein. The table records approximately 300,000 distinct CDR3 sequences, around 6.8% of them present only once. This sequence originates from a man between 18 and 35 years old who received the YFV17D yellow fever vaccine. The material sequenced was PBMCs, taken more than 40 days after the first yellow fever vaccination.

Here the CDR3 DNA reads TGCGCCAGCAGCCCCCGCCGGATGGTAGGGGAGACCCAGTACTTC. It specifies CASSPRRMVGETQYF. The rearrangement uses TRBV5-1 and TRBJ2-5; D ambiguous. V lost 4 bases and J 5 bases, leaving 18 bases between the germline ends. The germline V gene has CDR1 SGHRS and CDR2 YFSETQ. The CDR3 has 15 amino acids.